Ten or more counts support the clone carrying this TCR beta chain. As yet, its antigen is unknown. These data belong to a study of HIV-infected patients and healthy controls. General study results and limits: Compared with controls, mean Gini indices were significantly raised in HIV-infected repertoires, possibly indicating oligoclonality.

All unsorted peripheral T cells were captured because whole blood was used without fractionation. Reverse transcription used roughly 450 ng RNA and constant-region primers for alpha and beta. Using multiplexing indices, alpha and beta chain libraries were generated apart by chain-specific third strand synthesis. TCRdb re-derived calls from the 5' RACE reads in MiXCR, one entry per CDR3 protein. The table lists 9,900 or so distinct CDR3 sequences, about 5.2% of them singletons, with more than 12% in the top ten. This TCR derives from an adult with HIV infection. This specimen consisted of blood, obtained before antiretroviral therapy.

The CDR3 region is CASSSPYKGPMNTEAFF. DNA of the CDR3: TGTGCCAGCAGCTCGCCCTACAAGGGCCCTATGAACACTGAAGCTTTCTTT. The chain employs TRBV7-2 and TRBJ1-1, with no clear D. CDR3 length: 17 residues. Germline lookup yields CDR1 SGHTA and CDR2 FQGNSA. Trimming took 4 bases from V and 0 from J, leaving 18 bases between them.